The sequence of this T cell receptor beta chain was determined in a study of blood T cell repertoires in COVID-19. Sequencing was performed with immunoSEQ multiplex PCR; in TCRdb, only in-frame clones are kept and a portion is missing. Of tens of thousands of clones listed, roughly 87% are singletons. In germline, CDR1 is MDHEN, CDR2 SYDVKM. The V end was cut by 4 bases, the J end by 5 bases, with 18 bases between. The CDR3 has 16 amino acids. V gene TRBV28 combines with J gene TRBJ1-5, with a weak D call TRBD1 (5 bases). This receptor was taken from a man aged 45-65 years with acute or convalescent COVID-19. The sequenced sample was peripheral blood. The CDR3 region is CASSSGILTGDQPQHF. In DNA form, the CDR3 reads TGTGCCAGCAGTTCGGGGATTCTAACGGGGGATCAGCCCCAGCATTTT.